This T cell receptor (beta chain) derives from a study of human T cells and chemical hapten exposure. Background on the study: Patients had diphenylcyclopropenone applied to the scalp weekly throughout the roughly 24-week study. Small differences in pooled library volume mainly drove the variation in TCR yields per sample. Broader study findings: There was no change with DPC sensitization in TCRs above 1 in 1000 frequency.

One entry per CDR3 protein, called by TCRdb with MiXCR from the RACE reads. The table has some 52,000 distinct CDR3 sequences, 11% seen once. This clonotype came up many times. Antigen specificity is unknown. Stated time point: patch test 1, 2 weeks after DPC sensitization. Treatment reported: therapeutic diphenylcyclopropenone sensitization with weekly scalp DPC. The starting material, unfractionated whole blood, was used for total RNA extraction. The length of the CDR3 is 14 residues. Deletions cut 5 bases from V and 4 bases from J, with 9 bases between. CDR1 is SGHAT, CDR2 FQNNGV, per germline. This receptor was taken from a woman aged 40 to 49 with alopecia areata. Some clones in this sample may be carry-over from other donors' samples. The specimen comprised whole blood, sampled in connection with sensitization to the hapten diphenylcyclopropenone (DPC). The chain is built from TRBV11-2 and TRBJ2-6; D remains ambiguous. CDR3 sequence reads: CASSAQEGANVLTF. CDR3 nucleotide sequence: TGTGCCAGCAGCGCGCAAGAGGGGGCCAACGTCCTGACTTTC. Filled out from reference TRBV11-2 and TRBJ2-6, the complete variable domain reads EAGVAQSPRYKIIEKRQSVAFWCNPISGHATLYWYQQILGQGPKLLIQFQNNGVVDDSQLPKDRFSAERLKGVDSTLKIQPAKLEDSAVYLCASSAQEGANVLTFGAGSRLTVL.